Shown below are 16 T cell receptor beta chains from a single sample sequenced in a study of T cell changes during pregnancy in multiple sclerosis. Sequencing was performed with immunoSEQ multiplex PCR; in TCRdb, only in-frame clones are kept and a portion is missing. The table lists over 50,000 clones, approximately 92% of them singletons, with about 2.3% in the top ten. The sequencing here drew on peripheral blood, taken in the first trimester of pregnancy. These receptor sequences come from a female donor with multiple sclerosis, enrolled in a pregnancy study.

The chain recombines TRBV10-1 with TRBJ2-3; 7 positions match TRBD2. V lost 0 bases to trimming and J lost 6 bases; unmatched junction nucleotides: 9. The CDR3 sequence is 16 residues long. From germline, CDR1 is WNHNN and CDR2 SYGVQD (reference sequence). The CDR3 region has the DNA TGCGCCAGCAGTGAGTCGATAGCGGGCACGGCGGATACGCAGTATTTT. Its translation is CASSESIAGTADTQYF.

The chain joins TRBV9 to TRBJ2-7; TRBD2 aligns across 8 bases. V was pared by 0 bases and J by 4 bases, with 9 bases of the junction left unmatched. Germline V gene data show CDR1 as SGDLS and CDR2 as YYNGEE. The CDR3 has 16 residues. The CDR3 DNA reads as TGTGCCAGCAGCGTAGTGGCTAGCGGGCCAGCTTACGAGCAGTACTTC. It specifies CASSVVASGPAYEQYF.

V is TRBV27 and J is TRBJ2-7; TRBD2 matches 9 bases. The CDR3 extends over 15 amino acids. V gave up 5 bases and J gave up 7 bases; unmatched junction bases: 12. Germline CDR1 is MNHEY and CDR2 is SMNVEV (reference sequence). Here the CDR3 reads CASSASGSGRGEQYF. The CDR3, as DNA: TGTGCCAGCAGTGCATCCGGTAGCGGGAGAGGGGAGCAGTACTTC.

J is TRBJ2-7 and V is TRBV4-2; 15 bases agree with TRBD2. The CDR3 has 16 residues. V was clipped by 4 bases and J by 1 base; unmatched bases: 2. Germline V lookup: CDR1 LGHNA, CDR2 YNFKEQ. CDR3 loop: CASSPGLAGGSYEQYF. The CDR3 DNA reads TGTGCCAGCAGCCCGGGACTAGCGGGAGGATCCTACGAGCAGTACTTC.

The gene calls are TRBV27 and TRBJ2-4; 9 bases are shared with TRBD1. The CDR3 length is 15 residues. Per the germline V gene, CDR1 is MNHEY and CDR2 is SMNVEV (reference sequence). V gave up 5 bases and J gave up 3 bases; unmatched junction bases: 5. CDR3 region: CASSTRTGDKNIQYF. The CDR3 DNA reads as TGTGCCAGCAGTACCCGGACAGGGGACAAAAACATTCAGTACTTC.

This chain connects TRBV7-9 to TRBJ2-3; 8 bases align to TRBD2. Germline V gene data show CDR1 as SEHNR and CDR2 as FQNEAQ (reference sequence). CDR3 length equals 17 residues. V trimming: 1 base; J trimming: 4 bases; junction bases outside the gene matches: 10. The CDR3 DNA is TGTGCCAGCAGCTTAGAAAGGGCGGGAGGTCACGCAGATACGCAGTATTTT. Protein: CASSLERAGGHADTQYF.

This chain connects TRBV7-2 to TRBJ2-3; TRBD2 matches 8 bases. With V trimmed by 2 bases and J by 2 bases, 12 bases remained unmatched. The CDR3 is 18 amino acids. The germline gives CDR1 SGHTA, CDR2 FQGNSA. The chain's CDR3 is CASSLFTPGTSFTDTQYF. For the CDR3, the DNA is TGTGCCAGCAGCTTATTTACACCCGGGACTAGTTTCACAGATACGCAGTATTTT. Using reference TRBV7-2 and TRBJ2-3 for the parts outside the CDR3, the full variable domain is GAGVSQSPSNKVTEKGKDVELRCDPISGHTALYWYRQSLGQGLEFLIYFQGNSAPDKSGLPSDRFSAERTGGSVSTLTIQRTQQEDSAVYLCASSLFTPGTSFTDTQYFGPGTRLTVL.

This chain uses TRBV29-1 with TRBJ2-7; TRBD2 aligns across 14 bases. Germline CDR1 and CDR2: SQVTM and ANQGSEA. V was pared by 3 bases and J by 0 bases, with 7 bases of the junction left unmatched. This CDR3 region has 17 residues. CDR3 DNA sequence: TGCAGCGTTGAGGGGACTAGCGGGGGTCTTAGCTCCTACGAGCAGTACTTC. Translation: CSVEGTSGGLSSYEQYF.

This clone was recorded a few times. The chain is built from TRBV9 and TRBJ1-5; D is perhaps TRBD1 (6 bases). The germline CDR1 and CDR2 sequences are SGDLS and YYNGEE. The CDR3 extends over 15 amino acids. Trimming removed 0 bases from V and 10 bases from J, with 17 bases in between. CDR3 DNA sequence: TGTGCCAGCAGCGTAGAGGGACATACAATCGAACCCCAGCATTTT. Protein product: CASSVEGHTIEPQHF. Full variable domain (outside the CDR3, taken from reference TRBV9 and TRBJ1-5): DSGVTQTPKHLITATGQRVTLRCSPRSGDLSVYWYQQSLDQGLQFLIQYYNGEERAKGNILERFSAQQFPDLHSELNLSSLELGDSALYFCASSVEGHTIEPQHFGDGTRLSIL.

The chain has TRBV4-2 and TRBJ2-1; D gene unclear. Trimming took 0 bases from V and 0 from J, leaving 6 bases between them. The CDR3 covers 15 residues. Germline CDR1 and CDR2: LGHNA and YNFKEQ. The CDR3 reads CASSQDTGSYNEQFF. CDR3 coding DNA: TGTGCCAGCAGCCAAGATACGGGCTCCTACAATGAGCAGTTCTTC.

The chain is built from TRBV6-5 and TRBJ1-2; tentative D call: TRBD1 (5 bases). Trimming left V 5 bases short and J 3 bases short, with 13 bases between. The CDR3 is 14 amino acids. Germline-derived CDR1 and CDR2 are MNHEY and SVGAGI. The CDR3 region has the DNA TGTGCCAGCAGTGGGAGGGGTCTGGACTATGGCTACACCTTC. The encoded protein is CASSGRGLDYGYTF.

This clone was seen just once. The gene calls are TRBV5-4 and TRBJ2-2; weak D call: TRBD1 (5 bases). V gave up 0 bases and J gave up 4 bases, with 10 bases separating them. CDR1 is SGHNT, CDR2 YYREEE, per germline (reference sequence). The CDR3 has 15 amino acids. The CDR3 sequence is CASSLARGTTGELFF. The CDR3, as DNA: TGTGCCAGCAGCTTGGCAAGGGGTACCACCGGGGAGCTGTTTTTT.

This chain links TRBV28 with TRBJ2-1; 8 bases align to TRBD2. V trimming: 11 bases; J trimming: 6 bases; junction bases outside the gene matches: 12. CDR1 and CDR2 from the germline V gene are MDHEN and SYDVKM. The CDR3 has 14 residues. For the CDR3, the DNA is TGTGCCGGGTGTCGGGCGGGAGGATGCAATGAGCAGTTCTTC. Translating gives CAGCRAGGCNEQFF.

The gene calls are TRBV7-8 and TRBJ2-2; tentatively, D is TRBD2 (7 bases). This CDR3 region has 13 residues. CDR1 is SGHVS and CDR2 is FQNEAQ in the germline V gene. The V end was cut by 5 bases, the J end by 7 bases, with 11 bases between. The CDR3 loop is CASSGRGIGELFF. The CDR3 DNA follows: TGTGCCAGCAGCGGGAGGGGGATCGGGGAGCTGTTTTTT.

The V and J genes are TRBV14 and TRBJ2-3; 12 bases agree with TRBD2. This CDR3 is built from 16 residues. V trimming: 4 bases; J trimming: 6 bases; junction bases outside the gene matches: 8. Germline-derived CDR1 and CDR2 are SGHDN and FVKESK. CDR3 loop: CASSPGTSGLWDTQYF. CDR3 coding DNA: TGTGCCAGCAGCCCCGGGACTAGCGGGTTGTGGGATACGCAGTATTTT. Complete variable domain (other parts from reference TRBV14 and TRBJ2-3): EAGVTQFPSHSVIEKGQTVTLRCDPISGHDNLYWYRRVMGKEIKFLLHFVKESKQDESGMPNNRFLAERTGGTYSTLKVQPAELEDSGVYFCASSPGTSGLWDTQYFGPGTRLTVL.

V and J are TRBV10-3 and TRBJ2-5, with TRBD1 matching over 9 bases. This CDR3 contains 11 residues. V gave up 2 bases and J gave up 11 bases; unmatched junction bases: 0. Germline-derived CDR1 and CDR2 are ENHRY and SYGVKD. The CDR3 loop reads CAISEGQGQYF. The CDR3 nucleotides are TGTGCCATCAGTGAGGGACAGGGGCAGTACTTC.